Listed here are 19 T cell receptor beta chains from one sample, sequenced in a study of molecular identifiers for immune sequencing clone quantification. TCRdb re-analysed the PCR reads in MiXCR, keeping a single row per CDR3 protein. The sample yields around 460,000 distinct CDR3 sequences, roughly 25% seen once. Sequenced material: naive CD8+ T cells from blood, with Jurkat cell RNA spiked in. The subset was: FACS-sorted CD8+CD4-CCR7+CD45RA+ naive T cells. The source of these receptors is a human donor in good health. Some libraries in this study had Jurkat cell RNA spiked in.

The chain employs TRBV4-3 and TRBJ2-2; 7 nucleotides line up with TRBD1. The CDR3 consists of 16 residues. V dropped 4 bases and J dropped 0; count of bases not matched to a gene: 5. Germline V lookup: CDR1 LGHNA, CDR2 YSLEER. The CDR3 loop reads CASSPVTGANTGELFF. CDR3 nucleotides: TGCGCCAGCAGCCCCGTCACAGGGGCGAACACCGGGGAGCTGTTTTTT.

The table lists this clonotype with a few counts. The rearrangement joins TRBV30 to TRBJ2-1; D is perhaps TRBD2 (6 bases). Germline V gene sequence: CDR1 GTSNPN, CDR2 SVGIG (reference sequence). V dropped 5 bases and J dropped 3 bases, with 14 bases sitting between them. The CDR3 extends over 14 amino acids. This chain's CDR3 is CAWDAGNGYNEQFF. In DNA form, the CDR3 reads TGTGCCTGGGATGCGGGGAACGGCTACAATGAGCAGTTCTTC.

This CDR3 reads CASNLHVNTEAFF. The CDR3 DNA reads TGTGCCAGCAACTTACATGTGAACACTGAAGCTTTCTTT. This chain links TRBV14 with TRBJ1-1; D uncertain. With 7 bases removed from V and 0 bases from J, the gap between germline ends came to 9 bases. This CDR3 contains 13 residues. Germline loops: CDR1 SGHDN, CDR2 FVKESK.

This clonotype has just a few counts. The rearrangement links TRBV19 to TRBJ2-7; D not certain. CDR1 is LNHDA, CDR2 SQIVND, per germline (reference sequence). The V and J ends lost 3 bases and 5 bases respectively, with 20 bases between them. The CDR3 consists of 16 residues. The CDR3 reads CASSITRHNTMNEQYF. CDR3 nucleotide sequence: TGTGCCAGTAGTATCACCCGGCACAACACTATGAACGAGCAGTACTTC.

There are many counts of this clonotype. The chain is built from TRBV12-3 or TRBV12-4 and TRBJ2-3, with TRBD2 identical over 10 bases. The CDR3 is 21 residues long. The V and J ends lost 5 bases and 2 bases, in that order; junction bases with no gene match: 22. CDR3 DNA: TGTGCCAGCAGTCTCCTCCCCGCCGGGACTAGCGTGACTAAGAACACAGATACGCAGTATTTT. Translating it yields CASSLLPAGTSVTKNTDTQYF.

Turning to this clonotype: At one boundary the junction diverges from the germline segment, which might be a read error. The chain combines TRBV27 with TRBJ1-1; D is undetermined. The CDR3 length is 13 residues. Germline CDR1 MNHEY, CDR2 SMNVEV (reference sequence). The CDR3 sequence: CTSSLWSGTEAFF. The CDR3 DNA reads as TGTACCAGCAGTTTATGGTCGGGCACTGAAGCTTTCTTT.

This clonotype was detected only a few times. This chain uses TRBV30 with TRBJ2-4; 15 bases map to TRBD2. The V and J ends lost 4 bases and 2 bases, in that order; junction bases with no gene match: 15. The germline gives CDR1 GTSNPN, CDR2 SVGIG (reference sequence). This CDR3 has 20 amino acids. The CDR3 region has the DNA TGTGCCTGGATACCTTTTGGACTAGCGGGAGGGCCCTCGACCAAAAACATTCAGTACTTC. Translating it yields CAWIPFGLAGGPSTKNIQYF. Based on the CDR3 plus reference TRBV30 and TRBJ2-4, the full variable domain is SQTIHQWPATLVQPVGSPLSLECTVEGTSNPNLYWYRQAAGRGLQLLFYSVGIGQISSEVPQNLSASRPQDRQFILSSKKLLLSDSGFYLCAWIPFGLAGGPSTKNIQYFGAGTRLSVL.

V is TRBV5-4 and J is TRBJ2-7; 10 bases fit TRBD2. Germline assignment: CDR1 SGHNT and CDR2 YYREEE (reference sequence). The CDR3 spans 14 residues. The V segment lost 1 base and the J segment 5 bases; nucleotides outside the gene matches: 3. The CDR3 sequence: CASSLRTSGHEQYF. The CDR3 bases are TGTGCCAGCAGCTTGAGGACTAGCGGTCACGAGCAGTACTTC. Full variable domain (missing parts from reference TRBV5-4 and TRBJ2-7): ETGVTQSPTHLIKTRGQQVTLRCSSQSGHNTVSWYQQALGQGPQFIFQYYREEENGRGNFPPRFSGLQFPNYSSELNVNALELDDSALYLCASSLRTSGHEQYFGPGTRLTVT.

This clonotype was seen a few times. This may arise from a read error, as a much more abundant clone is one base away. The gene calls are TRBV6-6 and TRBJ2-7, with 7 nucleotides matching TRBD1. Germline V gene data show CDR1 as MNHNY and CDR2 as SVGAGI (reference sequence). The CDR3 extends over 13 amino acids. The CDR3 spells CASTQGVSYEQCF. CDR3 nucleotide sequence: TGTGCCAGTACCCAGGGGGTCTCCTACGAGCAGTGCTTC.

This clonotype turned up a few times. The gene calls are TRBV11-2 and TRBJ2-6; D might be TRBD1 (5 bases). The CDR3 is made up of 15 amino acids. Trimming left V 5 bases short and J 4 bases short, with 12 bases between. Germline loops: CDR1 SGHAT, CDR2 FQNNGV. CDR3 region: CASSQGPMGANVLTF. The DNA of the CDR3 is TGTGCCAGCAGCCAGGGCCCGATGGGGGCCAACGTCCTGACTTTC.

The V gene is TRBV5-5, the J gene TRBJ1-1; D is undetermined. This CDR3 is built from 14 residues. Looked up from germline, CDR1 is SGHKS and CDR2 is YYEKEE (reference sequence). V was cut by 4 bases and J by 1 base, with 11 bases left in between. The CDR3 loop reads CASSPPWGNTEAFF. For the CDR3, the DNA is TGTGCCAGCAGCCCCCCGTGGGGGAACACTGAAGCTTTCTTT.

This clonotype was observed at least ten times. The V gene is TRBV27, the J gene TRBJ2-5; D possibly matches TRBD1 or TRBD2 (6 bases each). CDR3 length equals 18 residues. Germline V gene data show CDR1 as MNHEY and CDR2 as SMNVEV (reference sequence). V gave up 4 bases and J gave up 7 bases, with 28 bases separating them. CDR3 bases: TGTGCCAGCAGTTCCAACCCCCACACGACAGGTTTCGGGAGGACCCAGTACTTC. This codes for CASSSNPHTTGFGRTQYF.

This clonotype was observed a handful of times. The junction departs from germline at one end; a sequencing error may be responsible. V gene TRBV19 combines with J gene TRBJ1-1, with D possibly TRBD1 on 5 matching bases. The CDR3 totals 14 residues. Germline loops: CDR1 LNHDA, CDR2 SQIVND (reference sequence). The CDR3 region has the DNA TGTGCCAGTAGGACTCCGGACAAGAACACTGAAGCTGTCTTT. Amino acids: CASRTPDKNTEAVF.

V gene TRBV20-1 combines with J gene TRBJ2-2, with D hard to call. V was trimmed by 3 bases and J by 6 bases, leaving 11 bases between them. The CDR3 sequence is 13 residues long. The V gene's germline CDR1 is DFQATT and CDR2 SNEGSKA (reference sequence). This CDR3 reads CSASHGYAGELFF. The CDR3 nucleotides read TGCAGTGCTAGTCACGGGTATGCCGGGGAGCTGTTTTTT.

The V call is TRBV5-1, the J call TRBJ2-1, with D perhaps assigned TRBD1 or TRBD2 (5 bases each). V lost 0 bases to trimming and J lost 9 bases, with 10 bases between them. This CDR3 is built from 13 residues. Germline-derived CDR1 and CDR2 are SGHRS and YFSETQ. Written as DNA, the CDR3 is TGCGCCAGCAGCTTGGTCGGGGCGCCTGAGCAGTTCTTC. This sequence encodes CASSLVGAPEQFF. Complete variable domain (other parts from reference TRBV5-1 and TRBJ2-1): KAGVTQTPRYLIKTRGQQVTLSCSPISGHRSVSWYQQTPGQGLQFLFEYFSETQRNKGNFPGRFSGRQFSNSRSEMNVSTLELGDSALYLCASSLVGAPEQFFGPGTRLTVL.

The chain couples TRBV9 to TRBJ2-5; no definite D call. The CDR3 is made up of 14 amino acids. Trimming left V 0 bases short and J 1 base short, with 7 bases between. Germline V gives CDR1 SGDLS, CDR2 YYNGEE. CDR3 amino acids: CASSVVTRQETQYF. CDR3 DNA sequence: TGTGCCAGCAGCGTAGTAACCCGCCAAGAGACCCAGTACTTC.

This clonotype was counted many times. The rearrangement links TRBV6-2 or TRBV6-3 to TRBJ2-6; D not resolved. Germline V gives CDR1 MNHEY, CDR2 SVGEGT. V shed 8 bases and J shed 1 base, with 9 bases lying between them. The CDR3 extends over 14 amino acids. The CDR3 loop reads CASAALSGANVLTF. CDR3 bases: TGTGCCAGCGCGGCCCTATCTGGGGCCAACGTCCTGACTTTC.

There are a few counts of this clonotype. CDR3 protein: CASSPRTGYNQPQHF. The CDR3 DNA sequence: TGTGCCAGCAGCCCAAGGACAGGGTATAATCAGCCCCAGCATTTT. V usage is TRBV6-2 or TRBV6-3 and J usage is TRBJ1-5; 8 bases map to TRBD1. Germline CDR1 reads MNHEY; CDR2 reads SVGEGT. There are 15 residues in the CDR3. V lost 6 bases to trimming and J lost 4 bases; unmatched junction nucleotides: 8.

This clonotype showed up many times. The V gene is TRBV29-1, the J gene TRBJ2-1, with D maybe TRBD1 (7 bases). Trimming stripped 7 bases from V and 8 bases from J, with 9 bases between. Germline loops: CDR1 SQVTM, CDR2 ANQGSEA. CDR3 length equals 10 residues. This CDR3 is CSAGGHEQFF. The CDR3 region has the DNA TGCAGCGCAGGGGGGCATGAGCAGTTCTTC.